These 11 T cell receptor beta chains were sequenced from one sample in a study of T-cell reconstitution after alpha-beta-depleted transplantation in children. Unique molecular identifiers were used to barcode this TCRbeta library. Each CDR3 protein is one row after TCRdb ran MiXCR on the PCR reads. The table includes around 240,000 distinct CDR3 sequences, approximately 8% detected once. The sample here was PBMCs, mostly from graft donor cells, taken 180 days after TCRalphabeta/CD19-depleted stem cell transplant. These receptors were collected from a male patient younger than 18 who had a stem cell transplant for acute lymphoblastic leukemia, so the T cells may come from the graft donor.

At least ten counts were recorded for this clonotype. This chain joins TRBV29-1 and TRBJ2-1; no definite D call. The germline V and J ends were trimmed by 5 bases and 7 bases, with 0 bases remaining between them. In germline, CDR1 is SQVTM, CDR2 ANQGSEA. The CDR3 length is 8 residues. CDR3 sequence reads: CSVNEQFF. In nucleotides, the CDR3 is TGCAGCGTTAATGAGCAGTTCTTC.

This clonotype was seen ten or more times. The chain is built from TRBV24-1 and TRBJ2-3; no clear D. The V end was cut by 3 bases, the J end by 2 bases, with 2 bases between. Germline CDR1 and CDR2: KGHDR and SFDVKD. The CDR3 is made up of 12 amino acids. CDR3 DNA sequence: TGTGCCACCAGTGATCCCACAGATACGCAGTATTTT. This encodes CATSDPTDTQYF.

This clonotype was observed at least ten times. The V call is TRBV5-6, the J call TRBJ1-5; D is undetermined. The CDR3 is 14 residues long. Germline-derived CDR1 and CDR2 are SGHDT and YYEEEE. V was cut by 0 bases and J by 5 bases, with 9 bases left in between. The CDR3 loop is CASSLGGGDQPQHF. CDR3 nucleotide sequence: TGTGCCAGCAGCTTGGGAGGAGGAGATCAGCCCCAGCATTTT.

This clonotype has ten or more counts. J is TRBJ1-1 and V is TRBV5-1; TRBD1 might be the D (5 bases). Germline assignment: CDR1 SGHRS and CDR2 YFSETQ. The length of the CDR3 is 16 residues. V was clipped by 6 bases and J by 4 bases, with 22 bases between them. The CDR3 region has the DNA TGCGCCAGCACCCCGGGAGGGGTCCCGGGGTTCACTGAAGCTTTCTTT. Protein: CASTPGGVPGFTEAFF. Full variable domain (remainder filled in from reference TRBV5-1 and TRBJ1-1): KAGVTQTPRYLIKTRGQQVTLSCSPISGHRSVSWYQQTPGQGLQFLFEYFSETQRNKGNFPGRFSGRQFSNSRSEMNVSTLELGDSALYLCASTPGGVPGFTEAFFGQGTRLTVV.

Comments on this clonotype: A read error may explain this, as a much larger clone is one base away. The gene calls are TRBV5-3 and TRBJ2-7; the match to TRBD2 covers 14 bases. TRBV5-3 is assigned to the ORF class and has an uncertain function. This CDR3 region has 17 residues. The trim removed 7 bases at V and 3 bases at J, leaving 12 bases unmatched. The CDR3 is CARLPGTSGRFLYEQYF. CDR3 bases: TGTGCCAGACTGCCCGGGACTAGCGGGAGATTCCTCTACGAGCAGTACTTC.

The CDR3 loop is CASSSHRGLNTEAFF. DNA of the CDR3: TGTGCCAGTAGTTCCCACAGGGGACTGAACACTGAAGCTTTCTTT. This chain joins TRBV19 and TRBJ1-1; 7 nucleotides agree with TRBD1. The CDR3 contains 15 residues. Germline assignment: CDR1 LNHDA and CDR2 SQIVND (reference sequence). V gave up 5 bases and J gave up 0 bases; unmatched junction bases: 6.

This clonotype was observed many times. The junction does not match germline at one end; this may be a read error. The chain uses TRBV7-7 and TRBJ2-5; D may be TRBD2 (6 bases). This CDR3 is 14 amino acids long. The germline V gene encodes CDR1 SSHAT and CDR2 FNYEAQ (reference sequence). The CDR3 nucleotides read TGTGCTAGCAGCCTATCCCGACTAGGAGAGACCCAGTACTTC. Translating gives CASSLSRLGETQYF.

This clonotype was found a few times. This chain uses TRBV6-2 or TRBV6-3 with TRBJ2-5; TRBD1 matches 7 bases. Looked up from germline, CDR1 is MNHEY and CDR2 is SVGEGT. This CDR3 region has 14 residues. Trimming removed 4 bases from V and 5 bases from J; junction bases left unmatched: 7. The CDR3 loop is CASSSTGNQETQYF. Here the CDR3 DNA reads TGTGCCAGCAGTTCGACAGGGAATCAGGAGACCCAGTACTTC.

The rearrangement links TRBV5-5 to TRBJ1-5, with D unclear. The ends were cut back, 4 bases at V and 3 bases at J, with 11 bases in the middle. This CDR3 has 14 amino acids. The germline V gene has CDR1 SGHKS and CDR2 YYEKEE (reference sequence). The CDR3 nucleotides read TGTGCCAGCAGCCCGGGGAGTACCAATCAGCCCCAGCATTTT. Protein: CASSPGSTNQPQHF.

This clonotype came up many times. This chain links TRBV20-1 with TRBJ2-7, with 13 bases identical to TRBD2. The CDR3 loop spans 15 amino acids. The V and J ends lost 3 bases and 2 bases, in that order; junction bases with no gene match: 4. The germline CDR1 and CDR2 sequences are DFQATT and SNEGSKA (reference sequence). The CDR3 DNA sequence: TGCAGTGCTAGGGGGGGACTAGCGGGGACCTACGAGCAGTACTTC. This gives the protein CSARGGLAGTYEQYF.

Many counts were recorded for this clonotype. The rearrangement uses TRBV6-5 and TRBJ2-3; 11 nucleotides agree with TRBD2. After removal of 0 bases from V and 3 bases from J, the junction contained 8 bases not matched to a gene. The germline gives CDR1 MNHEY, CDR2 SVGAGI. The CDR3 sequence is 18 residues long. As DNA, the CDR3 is TGTGCCAGCAGTTACTCTCTCCCTAGCGGGGGGAGGACAGATACGCAGTATTTT. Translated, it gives CASSYSLPSGGRTDTQYF.